This TCR beta chain derives from a study of shared clonotypes between healthy human individuals. The data were produced by immunoSEQ multiplex PCR, yet TCRdb's version contains in-frame clones alone and is incomplete. The table has some 1.5 million clones, over 95% seen once. Trimming cost V 0 bases and J 4 bases, with 10 bases left between them. Germline CDR1 and CDR2: SGHNT and YYREEE (reference sequence). The CDR3 spans 14 residues. The genes are TRBV5-4 and TRBJ1-2, with D perhaps TRBD1 (5 bases). Sequencing was performed on naive CD4+ T cells sorted from blood. The sample's subset: CD45RA+ positively selected. The sequence was collected from a man aged 25 to 45 in good health. CDR3 nucleotide sequence: TGTGCCAGCAGCTTGGCAGGGCCCGCCTATGGCTACACCTTC. It codes for CASSLAGPAYGYTF.